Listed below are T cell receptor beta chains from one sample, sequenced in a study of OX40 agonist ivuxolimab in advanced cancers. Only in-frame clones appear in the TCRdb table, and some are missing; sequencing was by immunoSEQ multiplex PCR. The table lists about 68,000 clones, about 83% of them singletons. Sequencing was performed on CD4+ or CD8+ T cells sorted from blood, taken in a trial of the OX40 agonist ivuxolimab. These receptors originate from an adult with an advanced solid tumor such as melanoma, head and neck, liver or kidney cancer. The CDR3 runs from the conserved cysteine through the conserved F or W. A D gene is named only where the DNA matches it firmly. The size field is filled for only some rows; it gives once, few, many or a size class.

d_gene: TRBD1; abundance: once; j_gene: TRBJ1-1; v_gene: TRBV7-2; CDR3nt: TGTGCCAGCAGCTGGGACAGGGTGTCCACTGAAGCTTTCTTT; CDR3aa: CASSWDRVSTEAFF
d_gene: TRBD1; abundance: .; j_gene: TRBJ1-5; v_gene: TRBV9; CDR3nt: TGTGCCAGCAGCGTAGGGACCGGGACAGGGATGAATCAGCCCCAGCATTTT; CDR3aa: CASSVGTGTGMNQPQHF
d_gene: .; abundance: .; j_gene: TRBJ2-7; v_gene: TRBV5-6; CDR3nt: TGTGCCAGCAGACACCAGGGGTCCTACGAGCAGTACTTC; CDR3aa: CASRHQGSYEQYF
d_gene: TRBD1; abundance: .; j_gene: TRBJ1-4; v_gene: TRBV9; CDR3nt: TGTGCCAGCAGCGTAGGGGACAGGGATGGTGAAAAACTGTTTTTT; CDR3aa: CASSVGDRDGEKLFF
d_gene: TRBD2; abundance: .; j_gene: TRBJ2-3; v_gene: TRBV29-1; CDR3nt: TGCAGCGTTGGCCCCAGCGGGGGGGGCACAGATACGCAGTATTTT; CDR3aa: CSVGPSGGGTDTQYF
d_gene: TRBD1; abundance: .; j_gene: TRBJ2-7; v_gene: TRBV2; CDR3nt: TGTGCCAGCAGTGAATTTAGGGACAGGGCGAGCACCTACGAGCAGTACTTC; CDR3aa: CASSEFRDRASTYEQYF
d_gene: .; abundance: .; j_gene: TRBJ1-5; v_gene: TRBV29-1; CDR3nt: TGCAGCGTGGGGGACGGATATTATCAGCCCCAGCATTTT; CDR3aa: CSVGDGYYQPQHF
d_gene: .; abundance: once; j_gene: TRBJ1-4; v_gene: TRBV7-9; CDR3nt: TGTGCCAGCAGCTGGAACAGTGCAACTAATGAAAAACTGTTTTTT; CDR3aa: CASSWNSATNEKLFF
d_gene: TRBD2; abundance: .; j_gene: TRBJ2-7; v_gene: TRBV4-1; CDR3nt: TGCGCCAGCAGCCAACCGAGCGGGGGGCCTTTCTACGAGCAGTACTTC; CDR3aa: CASSQPSGGPFYEQYF
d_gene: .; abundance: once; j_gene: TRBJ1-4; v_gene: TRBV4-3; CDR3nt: TGCGCCAGCAGCCAAGACCTTACGCTCGGAAAACTGTTTTTT; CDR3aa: CASSQDLTLGKLFF
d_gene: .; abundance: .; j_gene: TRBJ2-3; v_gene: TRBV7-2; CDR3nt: TGTGCCAGCAGCTTTAGGCGGGGAGGCACAGATACGCAGTATTTT; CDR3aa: CASSFRRGGTDTQYF
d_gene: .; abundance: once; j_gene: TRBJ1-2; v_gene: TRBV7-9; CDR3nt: TGTGCCAGCAGCTTATTGGTAGGAGCTGGCTACACCTTC; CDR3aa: CASSLLVGAGYTF
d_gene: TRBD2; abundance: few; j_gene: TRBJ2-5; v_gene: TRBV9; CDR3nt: TGTGCCAGCAGCCCGAGGGGCTGGCTAGCGGGTTCAGAGACCCAGTACTTC; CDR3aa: CASSPRGWLAGSETQYF
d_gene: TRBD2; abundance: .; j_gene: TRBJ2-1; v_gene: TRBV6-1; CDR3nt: TGTGCCAGCAGTGAAACTTTAGGCGGGGGGCCCGATGAGCAGTTCTTC; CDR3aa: CASSETLGGGPDEQFF
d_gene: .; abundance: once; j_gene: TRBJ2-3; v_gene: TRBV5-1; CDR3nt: TGCGCCAGCAGCTTCGGGGGATTGGGCACAGATACGCAGTATTTT; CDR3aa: CASSFGGLGTDTQYF
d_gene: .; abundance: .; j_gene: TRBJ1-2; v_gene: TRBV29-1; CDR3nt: TGCAGCGTTGGCCAGGATGGCTACACCTTC; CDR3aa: CSVGQDGYTF
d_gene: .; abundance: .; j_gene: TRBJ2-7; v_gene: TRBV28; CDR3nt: TGTGCCAGCAGTTCGACAGGACCTCTCTACGAGCAGTACTTC; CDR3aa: CASSSTGPLYEQYF
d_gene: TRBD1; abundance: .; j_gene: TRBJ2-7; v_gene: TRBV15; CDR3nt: TGTGCCACCAGCATGGGACAGCTATACGAGCAGTACTTC; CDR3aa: CATSMGQLYEQYF
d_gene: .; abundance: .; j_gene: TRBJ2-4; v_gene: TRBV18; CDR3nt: TGTGCCAGCGCCCAGATCGAAGGGGTTGACATTCAGTACTTC; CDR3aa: CASAQIEGVDIQYF
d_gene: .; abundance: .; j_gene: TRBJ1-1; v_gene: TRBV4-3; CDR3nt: TGCGCCAGCAGCCAAGTACTACAGAACACTGAAGCTTTCTTT; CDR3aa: CASSQVLQNTEAFF
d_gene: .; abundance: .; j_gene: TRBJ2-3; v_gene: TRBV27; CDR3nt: TGTGCCAGCAGTTTACTTGAGGGTAGCGTTACGCAGTATTTT; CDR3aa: CASSLLEGSVTQYF
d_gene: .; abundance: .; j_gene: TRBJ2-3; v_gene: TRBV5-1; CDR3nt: TGCGCCAGCACCTATACGTTTACTAGCACAGATACGCAGTATTTT; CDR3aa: CASTYTFTSTDTQYF
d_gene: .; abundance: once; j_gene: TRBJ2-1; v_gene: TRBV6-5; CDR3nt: TGTGCCAGCAGTTACTCGAATGCCATCGACAATGAGCAGTTCTTC; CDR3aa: CASSYSNAIDNEQFF
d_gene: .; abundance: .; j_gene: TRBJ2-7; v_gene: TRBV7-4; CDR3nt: TGTGCCAGCAGCTGGGGTGGAGGGGGCTCCTACGAGCAGTACTTC; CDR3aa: CASSWGGGGSYEQYF
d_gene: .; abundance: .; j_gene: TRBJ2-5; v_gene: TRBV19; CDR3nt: TGTGCCAGTAGTACCGACCAGGTCTATGGGACCCAGTACTTC; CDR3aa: CASSTDQVYGTQYF
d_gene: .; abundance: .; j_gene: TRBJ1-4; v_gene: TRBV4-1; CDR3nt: TGCGCCAGCAGCCAATCAGAAATCCCCTCAACTAATGAAAAACTGTTTTTT; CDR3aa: CASSQSEIPSTNEKLFF
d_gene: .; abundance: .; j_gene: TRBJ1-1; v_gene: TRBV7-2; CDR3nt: TGTGCCAGCAGCTTCGGGATGGGGAACACTGAAGCTTTCTTT; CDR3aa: CASSFGMGNTEAFF
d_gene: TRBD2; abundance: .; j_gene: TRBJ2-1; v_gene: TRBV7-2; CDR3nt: TGTGCCAGCAGCTCGACCCTAGCGGGTGGTTACAATGAGCAGTTCTTC; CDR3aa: CASSSTLAGGYNEQFF